This T cell receptor beta chain was captured in a study of T cells in Graves' hyperthyroidism and ophthalmopathy. As concerns this clonotype: Its antigen is undetermined.

From RNA transcripts, TCR beta CDR3 regions were amplified. The primer set for the first-round RT-PCR of the TCR CDR3 was HTBI. TCRdb recomputed calls from the multiplex PCR reads with MiXCR, one row per CDR3 protein. The sample has 250,000 or so distinct CDR3 sequences, nearly 15% seen once. Broader study findings: A 13 V-J signature model discriminated ophthalmopathy versus stable hyperthyroidism.

Material: blood. The sequence derives from a woman aged 45-65 years with Graves' hyperthyroidism that later progressed to Graves' ophthalmopathy.

CDR3 loop: CASSQPGGAPGNTIYF. The CDR3 coding sequence is TGTGCCAGCAGTCAACCAGGGGGCGCCCCTGGAAACACCATATATTTT. The chain couples TRBV28 to TRBJ1-3; 8 bases fit TRBD1. V shed 5 bases and J 2 bases; nucleotides not matched to a gene: 8. The CDR3 has 16 residues. CDR1 and CDR2 (germline): MDHEN, SYDVKM.